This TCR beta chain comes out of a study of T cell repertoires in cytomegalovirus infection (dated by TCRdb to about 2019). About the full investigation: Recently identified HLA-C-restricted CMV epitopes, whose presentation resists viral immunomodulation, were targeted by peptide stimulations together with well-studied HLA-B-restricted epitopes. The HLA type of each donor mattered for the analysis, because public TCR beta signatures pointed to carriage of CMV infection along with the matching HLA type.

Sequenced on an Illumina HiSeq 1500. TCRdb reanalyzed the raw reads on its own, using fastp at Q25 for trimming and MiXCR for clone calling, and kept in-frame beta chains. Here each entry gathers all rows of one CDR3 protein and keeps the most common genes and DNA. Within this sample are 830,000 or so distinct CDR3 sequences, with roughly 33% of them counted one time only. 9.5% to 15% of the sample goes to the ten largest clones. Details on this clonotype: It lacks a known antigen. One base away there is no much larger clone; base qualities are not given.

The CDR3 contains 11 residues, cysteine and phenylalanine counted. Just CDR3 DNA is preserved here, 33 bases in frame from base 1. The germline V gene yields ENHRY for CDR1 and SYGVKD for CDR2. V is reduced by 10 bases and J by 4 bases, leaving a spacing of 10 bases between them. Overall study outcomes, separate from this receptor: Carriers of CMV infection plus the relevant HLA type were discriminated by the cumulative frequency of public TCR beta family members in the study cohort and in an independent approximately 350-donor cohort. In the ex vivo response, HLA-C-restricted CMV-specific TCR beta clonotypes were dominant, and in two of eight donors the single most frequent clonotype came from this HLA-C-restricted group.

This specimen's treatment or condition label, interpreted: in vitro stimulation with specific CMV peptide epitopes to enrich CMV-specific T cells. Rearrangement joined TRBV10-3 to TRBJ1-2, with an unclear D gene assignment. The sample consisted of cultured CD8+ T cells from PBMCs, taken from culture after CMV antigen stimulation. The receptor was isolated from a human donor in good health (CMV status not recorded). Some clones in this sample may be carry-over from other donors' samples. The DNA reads TGTGCCACCCGCGAGAGCTATGGCTACACCTTC. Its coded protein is CATRESYGYTF.